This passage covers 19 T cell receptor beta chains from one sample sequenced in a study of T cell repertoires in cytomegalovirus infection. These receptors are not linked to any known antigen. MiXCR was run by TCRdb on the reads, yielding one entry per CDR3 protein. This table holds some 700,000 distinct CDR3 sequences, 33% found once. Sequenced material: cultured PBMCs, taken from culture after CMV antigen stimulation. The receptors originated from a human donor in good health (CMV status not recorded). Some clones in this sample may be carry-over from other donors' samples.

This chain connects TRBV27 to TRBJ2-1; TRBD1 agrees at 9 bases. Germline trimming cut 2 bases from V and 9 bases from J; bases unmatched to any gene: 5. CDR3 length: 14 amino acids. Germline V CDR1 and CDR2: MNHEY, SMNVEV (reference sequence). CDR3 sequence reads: CASSLRDRVGEQFF. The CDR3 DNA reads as TGTGCCAGCAGTTTAAGGGACAGGGTCGGTGAGCAGTTCTTC.

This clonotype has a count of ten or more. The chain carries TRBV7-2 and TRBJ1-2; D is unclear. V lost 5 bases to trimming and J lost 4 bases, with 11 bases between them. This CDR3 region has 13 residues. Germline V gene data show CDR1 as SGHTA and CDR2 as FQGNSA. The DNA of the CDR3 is TGTGCCAGCAGCCCCGGGCCAGTCTATGGCTACACCTTC. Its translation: CASSPGPVYGYTF.

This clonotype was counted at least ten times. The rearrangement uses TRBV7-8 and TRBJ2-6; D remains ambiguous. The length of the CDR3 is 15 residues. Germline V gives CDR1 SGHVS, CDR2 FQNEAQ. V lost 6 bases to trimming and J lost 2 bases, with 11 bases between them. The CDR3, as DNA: TGTGCCAGCAGTCCCCGAGGAGCTGGGGCCAACGTCCTGACTTTC. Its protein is CASSPRGAGANVLTF.

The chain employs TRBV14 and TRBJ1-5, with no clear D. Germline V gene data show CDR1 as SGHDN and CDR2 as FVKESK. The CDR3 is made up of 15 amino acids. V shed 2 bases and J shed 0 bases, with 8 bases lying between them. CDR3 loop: CASSQTAYSNQPQHF. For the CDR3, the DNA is TGTGCCAGCAGCCAAACAGCTTATAGCAATCAGCCCCAGCATTTT. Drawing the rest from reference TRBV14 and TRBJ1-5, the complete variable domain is EAGVTQFPSHSVIEKGQTVTLRCDPISGHDNLYWYRRVMGKEIKFLLHFVKESKQDESGMPNNRFLAERTGGTYSTLKVQPAELEDSGVYFCASSQTAYSNQPQHFGDGTRLSIL.

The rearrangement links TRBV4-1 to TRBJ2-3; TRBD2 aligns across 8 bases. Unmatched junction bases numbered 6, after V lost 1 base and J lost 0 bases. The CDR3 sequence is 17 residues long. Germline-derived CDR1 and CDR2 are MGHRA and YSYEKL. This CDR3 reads CASSQGRRGVSTDTQYF. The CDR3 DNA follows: TGCGCCAGCAGCCAAGGACGGCGGGGGGTTAGCACAGATACGCAGTATTTT.

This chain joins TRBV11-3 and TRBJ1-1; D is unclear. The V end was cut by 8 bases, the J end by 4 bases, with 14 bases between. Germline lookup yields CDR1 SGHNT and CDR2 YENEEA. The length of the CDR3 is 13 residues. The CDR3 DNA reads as TGTGCCAGCTCGGCGGGGATTAGCACTGAAGCTTTCTTT. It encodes CASSAGISTEAFF.

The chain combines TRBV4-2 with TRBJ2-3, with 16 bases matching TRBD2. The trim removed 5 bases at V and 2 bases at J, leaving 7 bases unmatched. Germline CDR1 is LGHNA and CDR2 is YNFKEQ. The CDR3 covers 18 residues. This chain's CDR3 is CASSRTGTSGGATDTQYF. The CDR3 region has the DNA TGTGCCAGCAGCAGGACCGGGACTAGCGGGGGGGCCACAGATACGCAGTATTTT.

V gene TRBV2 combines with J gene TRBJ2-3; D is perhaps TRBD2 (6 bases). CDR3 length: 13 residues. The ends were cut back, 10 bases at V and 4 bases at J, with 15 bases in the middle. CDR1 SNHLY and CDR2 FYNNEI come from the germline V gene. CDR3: CATGDVGSDTQYF. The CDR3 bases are TGTGCCACGGGGGACGTTGGGTCAGATACGCAGTATTTT. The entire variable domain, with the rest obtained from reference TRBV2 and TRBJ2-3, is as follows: EPEVTQTPSHQVTQMGQEVILRCVPISNHLYFYWYRQILGQKVEFLVSFYNNEISEKSEIFDDQFSVERPDGSNFTLKIRSTKLEDSAMYFCATGDVGSDTQYFGPGTRLTVL.

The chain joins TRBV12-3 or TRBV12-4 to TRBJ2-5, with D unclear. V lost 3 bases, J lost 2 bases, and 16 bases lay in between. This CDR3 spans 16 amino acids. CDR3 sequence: CASSFGERRRQETQYF. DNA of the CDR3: TGTGCCAGCAGTTTCGGCGAGCGAAGGAGACAAGAGACCCAGTACTTC.

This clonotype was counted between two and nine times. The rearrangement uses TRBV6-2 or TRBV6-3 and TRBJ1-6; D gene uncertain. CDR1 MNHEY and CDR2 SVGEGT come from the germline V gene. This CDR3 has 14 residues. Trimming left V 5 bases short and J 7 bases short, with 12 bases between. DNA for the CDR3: TGTGCCAGCAGTAGTCGTCAAGGGAATTCACCCCTCCACTTT. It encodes CASSSRQGNSPLHF.

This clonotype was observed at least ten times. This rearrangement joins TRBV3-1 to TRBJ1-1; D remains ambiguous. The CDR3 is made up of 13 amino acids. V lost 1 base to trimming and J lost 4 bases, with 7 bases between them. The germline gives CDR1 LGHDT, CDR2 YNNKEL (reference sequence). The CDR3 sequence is CASSQGFGTEAFF. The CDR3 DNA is TGTGCCAGCAGCCAAGGGTTTGGCACTGAAGCTTTCTTT.

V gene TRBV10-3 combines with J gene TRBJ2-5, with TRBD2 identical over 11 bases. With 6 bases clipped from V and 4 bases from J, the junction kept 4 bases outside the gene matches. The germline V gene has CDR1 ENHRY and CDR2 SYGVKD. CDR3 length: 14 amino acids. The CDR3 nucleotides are TGTGCCATCAGCCAACTAGCGGGGGTAGAGACCCAGTACTTC. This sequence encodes CAISQLAGVETQYF.

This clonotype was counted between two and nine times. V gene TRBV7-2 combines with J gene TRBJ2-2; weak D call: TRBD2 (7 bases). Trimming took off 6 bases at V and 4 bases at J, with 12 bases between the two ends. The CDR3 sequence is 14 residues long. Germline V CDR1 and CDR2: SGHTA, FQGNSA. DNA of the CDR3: TGTGCCAGCAGGGGGGGGGGGCCCACCGGGGAGCTGTTTTTT. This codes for CASRGGGPTGELFF.

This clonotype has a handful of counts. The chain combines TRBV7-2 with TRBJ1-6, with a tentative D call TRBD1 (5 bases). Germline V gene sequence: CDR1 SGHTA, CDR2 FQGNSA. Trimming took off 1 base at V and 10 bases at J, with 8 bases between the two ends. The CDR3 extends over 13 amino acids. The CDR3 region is CASSLEGFSPLHF. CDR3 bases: TGTGCCAGCAGCTTAGAGGGGTTCTCACCCCTCCACTTT.

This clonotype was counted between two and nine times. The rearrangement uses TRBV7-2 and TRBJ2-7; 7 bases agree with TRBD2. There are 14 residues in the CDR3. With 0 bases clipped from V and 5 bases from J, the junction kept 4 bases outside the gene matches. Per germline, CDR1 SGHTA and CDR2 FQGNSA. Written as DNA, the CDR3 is TGTGCCAGCAGCTTAGCAGCGGGATCGAACGAGCAGTACTTC. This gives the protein CASSLAAGSNEQYF.

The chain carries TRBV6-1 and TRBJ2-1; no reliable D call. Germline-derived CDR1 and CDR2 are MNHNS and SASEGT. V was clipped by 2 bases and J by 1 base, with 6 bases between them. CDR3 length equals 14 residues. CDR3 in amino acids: CASSEMASYNEQFF. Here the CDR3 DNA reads TGTGCCAGCAGTGAAATGGCATCCTACAATGAGCAGTTCTTC.

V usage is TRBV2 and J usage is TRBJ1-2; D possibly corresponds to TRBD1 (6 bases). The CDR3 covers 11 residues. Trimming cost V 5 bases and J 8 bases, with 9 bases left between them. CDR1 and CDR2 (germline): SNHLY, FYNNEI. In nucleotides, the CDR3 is TGTGCCAGCAGTCCCCAGGGGGGCTACACCTTC. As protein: CASSPQGGYTF. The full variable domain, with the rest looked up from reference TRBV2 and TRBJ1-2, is EPEVTQTPSHQVTQMGQEVILRCVPISNHLYFYWYRQILGQKVEFLVSFYNNEISEKSEIFDDQFSVERPDGSNFTLKIRSTKLEDSAMYFCASSPQGGYTFGSGTRLTVV.

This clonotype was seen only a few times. The CDR3 sequence is CASSLGPGGVNTEAFF. The CDR3, as DNA: TGTGCCAGCTCATTGGGGCCCGGAGGGGTGAACACTGAAGCTTTCTTT. V gene TRBV18 combines with J gene TRBJ1-1, with D possibly TRBD1 on 5 matching bases. This CDR3 has 16 amino acids. V dropped 5 bases and J dropped 0 bases, with 16 bases sitting between them. The V gene's germline CDR1 is KGHSH and CDR2 LQKENI.

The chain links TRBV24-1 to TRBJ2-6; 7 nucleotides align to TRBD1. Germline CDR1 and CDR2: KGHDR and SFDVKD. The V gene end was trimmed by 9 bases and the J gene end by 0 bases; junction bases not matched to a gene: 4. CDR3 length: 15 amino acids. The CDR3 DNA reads TGTGCCACCGGGGACAGCAGCTCTGGGGCCAACGTCCTGACTTTC. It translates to CATGDSSSGANVLTF.